This TCR beta chain is from a study of blood T cell repertoires in COVID-19. The assay was immunoSEQ multiplex PCR, and TCRdb's table has in-frame clones only and misses some. This sample has about 410,000 clones; under 90% occur once, and the top ten carry 1.7%. This clone was seen only a few times. Trimming left V 1 base short and J 2 bases short, with 9 bases between. The CDR3 runs to 14 residues. Germline loops: CDR1 LGHDT, CDR2 YNNKEL (reference sequence). The chain links TRBV3-1 (or the pseudogene TRBV3-2) to TRBJ2-7; D uncertain. Specimen: PBMCs or T cells enriched from blood (not recorded which). This clonotype was obtained from a woman in her twenties or thirties who had recovered from COVID-19. The CDR3, as DNA: TGTGCCAGCAGCCAAGTCGGCGACACCTACGAGCAGTACTTC. It specifies CASSQVGDTYEQYF.